The rows below give T cell receptor beta chains drawn from one sample of a study of blood T cell repertoires in COVID-19. Assay: immunoSEQ multiplex PCR; the TCRdb copy retains only in-frame clones and omits some. The sample has hundreds of thousands of clones, approximately 84% seen once; the top ten hold approximately 8.7%. Sequencing was performed on peripheral blood. The source is an elderly woman with acute or convalescent COVID-19. The CDR3 runs from the conserved cysteine through the conserved F or W. The order of the fields is J gene, clone size, D gene, V gene, CDR3 protein, CDR3 DNA. A D gene is named only where the DNA matches it firmly. Not every row has a clone size; where given, it reads once, few, many or a size class.

>TRBJ2-5|.|.|TRBV2
CASMRGPETQYF
TGTGCCAGCATGCGGGGCCCCGAGACCCAGTACTTC
>TRBJ2-5|.|.|TRBV6-1
CASSELAGQETQYF
TGTGCCAGCAGTGAATTGGCAGGCCAAGAGACCCAGTACTTC
>TRBJ2-3|few|.|TRBV28
CASSTSDTQYF
TGTGCCAGCAGTACTTCAGATACGCAGTATTTT
>TRBJ1-5|.|.|TRBV7-9
CASSPGGKNQPQHF
TGTGCCAGCAGCCCCGGCGGAAAGAATCAGCCCCAGCATTTT
>TRBJ1-6|.|TRBD1|TRBV5-1
CASRPDRFGSPLHF
TGCGCCAGCAGACCGGACAGGTTCGGTTCACCCCTCCACTTT
>TRBJ2-3|.|.|TRBV4-1
CASSLDWRPVDTQYF
TGCGCCAGCAGCCTAGACTGGAGACCCGTTGATACGCAGTATTTT
>TRBJ1-3|.|.|TRBV19
CASNTGSSGNTIYF
TGTGCCAGTAACACGGGGAGCTCTGGAAACACCATATATTTT
>TRBJ1-3|many|.|TRBV29-1
CSVGAGAGNTIYF
TGCAGCGTGGGGGCCGGGGCCGGAAACACCATATATTTT
>TRBJ1-1|.|TRBD1|TRBV6-5
CASRAGQANTEAFF
TGTGCCAGCAGAGCCGGACAGGCGAACACTGAAGCTTTCTTT
>TRBJ2-2|.|.|TRBV15
CATSRGPRGTGELFF
TGTGCCACCAGCAGAGGCCCTCGGGGCACCGGGGAGCTGTTTTTT
>TRBJ2-7|.|TRBD2|TRBV19
CASSGTSLGEQYF
TGTGCCAGTTCCGGGACTAGTTTGGGCGAGCAGTACTTC
>TRBJ2-2|.|TRBD2|TRBV3-1/TRBV3-2
CASSLIAGASTGELFF
TGTGCCAGCAGCCTGATAGCGGGGGCCTCCACCGGGGAGCTGTTTTTT
>TRBJ1-5|.|.|TRBV19
CASSRGQFYSNQPQHF
TGTGCCAGTAGTAGGGGCCAGTTTTATAGCAATCAGCCCCAGCATTTT
>TRBJ1-5|.|.|TRBV19
CASSGTGTGNQPQHF
TGTGCCAGTAGTGGAACTGGAACAGGCAATCAGCCCCAGCATTTT
>TRBJ1-2|.|.|TRBV19
CASSNRVPGKDYGYTF
TGTGCCAGTAGTAATAGGGTGCCAGGGAAGGACTATGGCTACACCTTC
>TRBJ2-7|.|TRBD2|TRBV5-1
CASSLEAGAYEQYF
TGCGCCAGCAGCTTGGAGGCGGGAGCCTACGAGCAGTACTTC
>TRBJ1-3|.|TRBD1|TRBV6-5
CASRTTTGYGNTIYF
TGTGCCAGCAGAACCACGACAGGGTACGGAAACACCATATATTTT
>TRBJ1-6|.|.|TRBV5-6
CASTLEGGNSPLHF
TGTGCCAGCACCCTAGAGGGTGGTAATTCACCCCTCCACTTT
>TRBJ2-5|.|.|TRBV3-1/TRBV3-2
CASSQVGSLIGETQYF
TGTGCCAGCAGCCAAGTAGGCTCGTTGATCGGGGAGACCCAGTACTTC
>TRBJ1-1|.|TRBD1|TRBV3-1/TRBV3-2
CASSQVEGQGATEAFF
TGTGCCAGCAGCCAAGTTGAAGGACAGGGGGCGACTGAAGCTTTCTTT
>TRBJ2-3|.|TRBD2|TRBV7-9
CASSRYSGGPKLIGSDTQYF
TGTGCCAGCAGCAGATATAGCGGGGGGCCCAAACTTATTGGCTCAGATACGCAGTATTTT
>TRBJ2-2|.|.|TRBV2
CASKGQENTGELFF
TGTGCCAGCAAGGGGCAGGAGAACACCGGGGAGCTGTTTTTT
>TRBJ2-1|.|TRBD2|TRBV4-1
CASSQWGTSGISSYNEQFF
TGCGCCAGCAGCCAATGGGGGACTAGCGGGATTAGCTCCTACAATGAGCAGTTCTTC
>TRBJ1-5|.|.|TRBV30
CAWSVGGSNQPQHF
TGTGCCTGGAGTGTCGGGGGAAGCAATCAGCCCCAGCATTTT
>TRBJ2-5|.|TRBD2|TRBV24-1
CATSEASGNEKETQYF
TGTGCCACCAGTGAGGCTAGCGGTAACGAAAAAGAGACCCAGTACTTC
>TRBJ2-1|few|TRBD2|TRBV2
CASTERSGGADEQFF
TGTGCCAGCACTGAACGGAGCGGGGGGGCAGATGAGCAGTTCTTC
>TRBJ1-5|once|.|TRBV6-5
CASSYGQNGQPQHF
TGTGCCAGCAGTTACGGGCAGAATGGGCAGCCCCAGCATTTT
>TRBJ2-5|.|TRBD2|TRBV3-1/TRBV3-2
CASSHSPGLAKGETQYF
TGTGCCAGCAGCCATAGTCCGGGACTAGCGAAAGGAGAGACCCAGTACTTC
>TRBJ2-1|.|.|TRBV5-1
CASSLASDNEQFF
TGCGCCAGCAGCTTGGCCAGCGACAATGAGCAGTTCTTC
>TRBJ1-1|.|.|TRBV12-3/TRBV12-4
CASSWGENTEAFF
TGTGCCAGCAGTTGGGGCGAGAACACTGAAGCTTTCTTT
>TRBJ2-5|.|.|TRBV6-5
CASSYGQIQETQYF
TGTGCCAGCAGTTACGGACAGATTCAAGAGACCCAGTACTTC